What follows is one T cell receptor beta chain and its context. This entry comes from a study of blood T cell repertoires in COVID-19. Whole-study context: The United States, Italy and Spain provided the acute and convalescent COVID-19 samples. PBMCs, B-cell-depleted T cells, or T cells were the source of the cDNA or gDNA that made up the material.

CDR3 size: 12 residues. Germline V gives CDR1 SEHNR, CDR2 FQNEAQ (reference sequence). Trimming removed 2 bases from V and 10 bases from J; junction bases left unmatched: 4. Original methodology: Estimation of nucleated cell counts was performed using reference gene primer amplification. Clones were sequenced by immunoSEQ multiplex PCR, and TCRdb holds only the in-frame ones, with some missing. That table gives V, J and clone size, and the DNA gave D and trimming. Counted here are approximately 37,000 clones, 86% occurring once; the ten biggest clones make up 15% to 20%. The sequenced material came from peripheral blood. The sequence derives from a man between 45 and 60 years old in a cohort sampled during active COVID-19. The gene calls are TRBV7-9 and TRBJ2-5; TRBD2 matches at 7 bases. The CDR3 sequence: CASSLIGEGQYF. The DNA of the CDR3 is TGTGCCAGCAGCTTAATAGGGGAGGGCCAGTACTTC.